This T cell receptor (beta chain) was profiled in a study of CD8 T cells in ankylosing spondylitis. This CDR3 comprises 13 residues. The V gene's germline CDR1 is SGHRS and CDR2 YFSETQ. Unmatched junction bases numbered 4, after V lost 3 bases and J lost 6 bases. MiXCR was run by TCRdb on the 5' RACE reads, yielding one entry per CDR3 protein. The table records roughly 160,000 distinct CDR3 sequences, approximately 9% of them present only once. The chain uses TRBV5-1 and TRBJ1-2; 8 bases align to TRBD1. This receptor was identified in a female donor with ankylosing spondylitis or in good health (not recorded which). Specimen: blood, either unsorted or a sorted T cell fraction (not recorded which). The CDR3 nucleotides are TGCGCCAGCAGCTGGACAGGGAAGAATGGCTACACCTTC. This translates into CASSWTGKNGYTF.